The rows below give T cell receptor beta chains drawn from one sample of a study of human T cells and chemical hapten exposure. TCRdb re-derived calls from the RACE reads in MiXCR, one entry per CDR3 protein. This table has around 300,000 distinct CDR3 sequences, 5.5% to 8% appearing once. Sequencing was performed on whole blood, taken in connection with sensitization to the hapten diphenylcyclopropenone (DPC). Source of these receptors: a woman between 18 and 29 years old with alopecia areata. Some clones in this sample may be carry-over from other donors' samples. CDR3s include the opening cysteine and the closing phenylalanine or tryptophan. Fields, in order: clone size, J gene, D gene, V gene, CDR3 DNA, CDR3 protein. The D gene is left open where the match is weak. Expanded clones are given a class, and other clones once, few, many or no size at all.

size: NA; J: TRBJ1-5; D: NA; V: TRBV4-2; DNA: TGTGCCAGCAGCCAAGATCAGGGCTTGGGTCAGCCCCAGCATTTT; CDR3: CASSQDQGLGQPQHF
size: many; J: TRBJ2-1; D: TRBD1; V: TRBV6-6; DNA: TGTGCCAGCAGTTCCGGGACAGGGGCGTTAGATGAGCAGTTCTTC; CDR3: CASSSGTGALDEQFF
size: NA; J: TRBJ2-3; D: TRBD2; V: TRBV12-3/TRBV12-4; DNA: TGTGCCAGCTGTTGGACTAGCGCAGATACGCAGTATTTT; CDR3: CASCWTSADTQYF
size: few; J: TRBJ1-1; D: NA; V: TRBV24-1; DNA: TGTGCCACCAGTCGACATGAAGCTTTCTTT; CDR3: CATSRHEAFF
size: few; J: TRBJ1-5; D: NA; V: TRBV7-2; DNA: TGTGCCAGCAGCTTAATGTGGGACCAGCCCCAGCATTTT; CDR3: CASSLMWDQPQHF
size: NA; J: TRBJ1-2; D: NA; V: TRBV3-1; DNA: TGTGCCAGCAGCCCCTTCCCAGGGGCAGACTACACCTTC; CDR3: CASSPFPGADYTF
size: few; J: TRBJ1-6; D: NA; V: TRBV4-1; DNA: TGCGCCAGCGCAACGGATCTCAGCCCTTCACCCCTCCACTTT; CDR3: CASATDLSPSPLHF
size: many; J: TRBJ1-1; D: NA; V: TRBV7-9; DNA: TGTGCCAGCAGCTCCACGACCATGAACACTGAAGCTTTCTTT; CDR3: CASSSTTMNTEAFF
size: few; J: TRBJ1-1; D: TRBD1; V: TRBV12-3/TRBV12-4; DNA: TGTGCCAGCGCCATTGACAGGGGCCGTTCTTTCTTT; CDR3: CASAIDRGRSFF
size: many; J: TRBJ2-1; D: NA; V: TRBV29-1; DNA: TGCAGCGTTAGGAGGGGGGGCAGGAATGAGCAGTTCTTC; CDR3: CSVRRGGRNEQFF
size: NA; J: TRBJ2-1; D: NA; V: TRBV7-2; DNA: TGTGCCAGCAGCCCCTATGAGGGGGGCCCCAATGAGCAGTTCTTC; CDR3: CASSPYEGGPNEQFF
size: NA; J: TRBJ2-1; D: NA; V: TRBV29-1; DNA: TGCAGCGCCGACCCCGCGGGCAGGGTCTTC; CDR3: CSADPAGRVF
size: many; J: TRBJ2-7; D: NA; V: TRBV20-1; DNA: TGCAGTGCTAGCGACGACATAAACTACGAGCAGTACTTC; CDR3: CSASDDINYEQYF
size: few; J: TRBJ2-3; D: NA; V: TRBV20-1; DNA: TGCAGTGCTAGAGATCGCAGAATTAGCACAGATACGCAGTATTTT; CDR3: CSARDRRISTDTQYF